One and the same sample provided the 30 T cell receptor beta chains below, sequenced in a study of cytotoxic CD8 clonotypes in ibrutinib-treated CLL. Using immunoSEQ multiplex PCR, the repertoire was profiled, and TCRdb retains in-frame clones only, with some absent. The sample holds approximately 190,000 clones, roughly 65% seen once. Sequenced material: PBMCs, taken after 12 months of ibrutinib treatment. These receptors came from a human donor with chronic lymphocytic leukemia.

This clone appeared a few times. This chain links TRBV14 with TRBJ2-7, with D tentatively TRBD1 (6 bases). V was trimmed by 5 bases and J by 3 bases, leaving 11 bases between them. CDR1 and CDR2 from the germline V gene are SGHDN and FVKESK. CDR3 length: 13 residues. The CDR3 sequence is CASSSRDIYEQYF. CDR3 bases: TGTGCCAGCAGCTCCCGGGACATCTACGAGCAGTACTTC.

The chain has TRBV28 and TRBJ1-2, with D unclear. The germline gives CDR1 MDHEN, CDR2 SYDVKM. The ends were cut back, 7 bases at V and 7 bases at J, with 31 bases in the middle. The CDR3 contains 18 residues. The chain's CDR3 is CASTTPDRGIVRGTGYTF. CDR3 in DNA: TGTGCCAGCACCACCCCCGACCGAGGGATAGTGCGGGGAACTGGCTACACCTTC.

This sequence joins TRBV25-1 and TRBJ2-5, with a weak D call TRBD2 (5 bases). CDR3 size: 13 residues. Trimming took 1 base from V and 5 from J, leaving 8 bases between them. Germline values: CDR1 MGHDK, CDR2 SYGVNS. The CDR3 region has the DNA TGTGCCAGCAGTGAATTCCGGAGGGAGACCCAGTACTTC. Amino acid sequence: CASSEFRRETQYF.

The J gene is TRBJ1-1, the V gene TRBV7-2; perhaps TRBD1 as D (5 bases). Germline-derived CDR1 and CDR2 are SGHTA and FQGNSA. The CDR3 runs 15 residues. The germline V and J ends were trimmed by 1 base and 0 bases, with 9 bases remaining between them. CDR3 protein: CASSLEGLLNTEAFF. CDR3 coding DNA: TGTGCCAGCAGCTTAGAGGGGCTACTGAACACTGAAGCTTTCTTT. Drawing the rest from reference TRBV7-2 and TRBJ1-1, the complete variable domain is GAGVSQSPSNKVTEKGKDVELRCDPISGHTALYWYRQSLGQGLEFLIYFQGNSAPDKSGLPSDRFSAERTGGSVSTLTIQRTQQEDSAVYLCASSLEGLLNTEAFFGQGTRLTVV.

This chain uses TRBV29-1 with TRBJ1-2; the D is unclear. This CDR3 is 13 amino acids long. V dropped 5 bases and J dropped 6 bases, with 16 bases sitting between them. Germline V gene sequence: CDR1 SQVTM, CDR2 ANQGSEA. CDR3 in amino acids: CSVLIPPGDGYTF. DNA for the CDR3: TGCAGCGTTCTCATACCGCCCGGGGATGGCTACACCTTC. The variable domain in full, with the rest retrieved from reference TRBV29-1 and TRBJ1-2, is SAVISQKPSRDICQRGTSLTIQCQVDSQVTMMFWYRQQPGQSLTLIATANQGSEATYESGFVIDKFPISRPNLTFSTLTVSNMSPEDSSIYLCSVLIPPGDGYTFGSGTRLTVV.

The chain is built from TRBV6-5 and TRBJ2-1, with 10 bases identical to TRBD2. The germline V gene encodes CDR1 MNHEY and CDR2 SVGAGI. Losses at the gene ends were 6 bases for V and 7 bases for J; bases not matched to a gene: 9. This CDR3 comprises 15 residues. The CDR3 bases are TGTGCCAGCAGCTCCAATAGCGGGGGGAGGAATGAGCAGTTCTTC. It yields the protein CASSSNSGGRNEQFF.

This chain links TRBV30 with TRBJ1-3; D gene unclear. This CDR3 is 14 amino acids long. Trimming took off 4 bases at V and 3 bases at J, with 13 bases between the two ends. Germline CDR1 GTSNPN, CDR2 SVGIG (reference sequence). CDR3 sequence (DNA): TGTGCCTGGATCCCCATGTGGGGTGGAAACACCATATATTTT. Amino acids: CAWIPMWGGNTIYF. The variable domain in full, with the rest retrieved from reference TRBV30 and TRBJ1-3, is SQTIHQWPATLVQPVGSPLSLECTVEGTSNPNLYWYRQAAGRGLQLLFYSVGIGQISSEVPQNLSASRPQDRQFILSSKKLLLSDSGFYLCAWIPMWGGNTIYFGEGSWLTVV.

The rearrangement links TRBV7-9 to TRBJ2-4; D is possibly TRBD1 (5 bases). Germline V gene sequence: CDR1 SEHNR, CDR2 FQNEAQ (reference sequence). The CDR3 extends over 17 amino acids. Between the trimmed V and J ends, which lost 2 bases and 1 base, there was a span of 15 bases. The CDR3 coding sequence is TGTGCCAGCAGCTTACCACCAAAGGGGCGCGCCAAAAACATTCAGTACTTC. Protein sequence: CASSLPPKGRAKNIQYF.

This sequence joins TRBV4-1 and TRBJ2-1, with a weak D call TRBD2 (6 bases). This CDR3 comprises 17 residues. CDR1 and CDR2 from the germline V gene are MGHRA and YSYEKL. Trimming left V 2 bases short and J 0 bases short, with 14 bases between. CDR3 amino acids: CASSQTRDSSSYNEQFF. DNA of the CDR3: TGCGCCAGCAGCCAAACCCGGGACTCCAGCTCCTACAATGAGCAGTTCTTC.

The chain combines TRBV4-1 with TRBJ1-5; tentative D call: TRBD1 (6 bases). Germline CDR1 MGHRA, CDR2 YSYEKL. The CDR3 is 14 residues long. V was trimmed by 3 bases and J by 3 bases, leaving 9 bases between them. The DNA of the CDR3 is TGCGCCAGCAGCCAGACAGGTCCCAATCAGCCCCAGCATTTT. It specifies CASSQTGPNQPQHF.

This sequence joins TRBV7-9 and TRBJ2-1; D not resolved. Between the trimmed V and J ends, which lost 5 bases and 4 bases, there was a span of 9 bases. From germline, CDR1 is SEHNR and CDR2 FQNEAQ (reference sequence). The CDR3 is 13 amino acids. The CDR3 region is CASSQTTYNEQFF. In DNA, the CDR3 is TGTGCCAGCAGCCAAACTACTTACAATGAGCAGTTCTTC.

The chain joins TRBV5-1 to TRBJ1-1; D unclear. The CDR3 length is 12 residues. Trimming shortened V by 5 bases and J by 1 base, and 6 bases separated the two germline ends. Germline-derived CDR1 and CDR2 are SGHRS and YFSETQ. The CDR3 nucleotides read TGCGCCAGCAGACAAGAGAACACTGAAGCTTTCTTT. It specifies CASRQENTEAFF.

CDR3 residues: CASTKGREQYF. In nucleotides, the CDR3 is TGTGCCAGCACCAAGGGGAGGGAGCAGTACTTC. The genes are TRBV11-1 and TRBJ2-7; D might be TRBD2 (6 bases). V was shortened by 7 bases and J by 7 bases, with 11 bases between the two germline ends. CDR1 SGHAT and CDR2 FQDESV come from the germline V gene (reference sequence). This CDR3 spans 11 amino acids.

The V gene is TRBV9, the J gene TRBJ1-1; TRBD1 might be the D (5 bases). Germline assignment: CDR1 SGDLS and CDR2 YYNGEE. V was shortened by 2 bases and J by 4 bases, with 12 bases between the two germline ends. The CDR3 runs to 14 residues. This CDR3 is CASSVRVGSTEAFF. Written as DNA, the CDR3 is TGTGCCAGCAGCGTCAGGGTAGGGAGCACTGAAGCTTTCTTT.

The sample holds a few counts of this clone. The chain joins TRBV15 to TRBJ2-5; 9 positions match TRBD1. The CDR3 covers 14 residues. Per germline, CDR1 LNHNV and CDR2 YYDKDF (reference sequence). Trimming removed 5 bases from V and 5 bases from J; junction bases left unmatched: 6. The CDR3 DNA is TGTGCCACCAGCGGACAGGGGATGGGGGAGACCCAGTACTTC. It is translated as CATSGQGMGETQYF.

The CDR3: CASSPDRLNTEAFF. The CDR3 DNA reads TGTGCCAGCAGTCCCGACAGGTTGAACACTGAAGCTTTCTTT. This rearrangement joins TRBV27 to TRBJ1-1; perhaps TRBD1 as D (6 bases). Trimming pared 5 bases from V and 0 bases from J, leaving 10 bases between. The CDR3 consists of 14 residues. Looked up from germline, CDR1 is MNHEY and CDR2 is SMNVEV (reference sequence).

J is TRBJ2-1 and V is TRBV5-1, with 10 nucleotides matching TRBD1. Germline loops: CDR1 SGHRS, CDR2 YFSETQ. V shed 3 bases and J 6 bases; nucleotides not matched to a gene: 6. CDR3 length: 15 residues. The CDR3 coding sequence is TGCGCCAGCAGCTCCTACGGGGACAGGGGCAATGAGCAGTTCTTC. Protein sequence: CASSSYGDRGNEQFF.

In regard to this clone: Being one base from a much bigger clone, this may be a read error. The V call is TRBV9, the J call TRBJ2-5, with D hard to call. The CDR3 is 11 amino acids. CDR1 and CDR2 from the germline V gene are SGDLS and YYNGEE. V gave up 0 bases and J gave up 3 bases, with 0 bases separating them. The CDR3 coding sequence is TGTGCCAGCAGCGTAGAAGAGACCCAGTACTTC. This gives the protein CASSVEETQYF.

Here the CDR3 DNA reads TGCGCCAGCAGCTTGGATACAGGGCTTAGCTACGAGCAGTACTTC. Translation: CASSLDTGLSYEQYF. The chain joins TRBV5-1 to TRBJ2-7, with a weak D call TRBD1 (6 bases). The germline CDR1 and CDR2 sequences are SGHRS and YFSETQ. V was clipped by 0 bases and J by 3 bases, with 13 bases between them. CDR3 length: 15 amino acids.

This clone was observed a handful of times. The chain employs TRBV29-1 and TRBJ2-1; possibly TRBD1 for D (5 bases). Germline lookup yields CDR1 SQVTM and CDR2 ANQGSEA. The CDR3 covers 15 residues. The V end was cut by 4 bases, the J end by 5 bases, with 18 bases between. The CDR3 sequence: CSVVRMGPIDNEQFF. CDR3 DNA: TGCAGCGTTGTCCGCATGGGGCCTATCGACAATGAGCAGTTCTTC.

This clone appeared a few times. Given a much more abundant clone one base away, this may be a read error. Different DNA sequences within this sample yield the same CDR3. The gene calls are TRBV6-1 and TRBJ2-7; D may be TRBD2 (6 bases). CDR3 length equals 14 residues. CDR1 is MNHNS, CDR2 SASEGT, per germline. Trimming took 1 base from V and 2 from J, leaving 9 bases between them. The CDR3 region has the DNA TGTGCCAGCAGTGAAGTTGCGGGAACCTACGAGCAGTACTTC. This sequence encodes CASSEVAGTYEQYF.

The genes are TRBV4-3 and TRBJ2-5; 10 nucleotides agree with TRBD2. V lost 2 bases and J lost 5; bases outside the gene matches: 11. There are 17 residues in the CDR3. Germline V gene sequence: CDR1 LGHNA, CDR2 YSLEER. CDR3 protein: CASSQSEAGGPGETQYF. DNA for the CDR3: TGCGCCAGCAGCCAAAGTGAAGCGGGAGGGCCGGGGGAGACCCAGTACTTC.

CDR3 sequence reads: CASSAGLPFVDEQFF. The CDR3 region has the DNA TGTGCCAGCAGCGCGGGACTCCCGTTTGTAGATGAGCAGTTCTTC. The J gene is TRBJ2-1, the V gene TRBV9; D possibly corresponds to TRBD2 (6 bases). The CDR3 contains 15 residues. V was pared by 3 bases and J by 8 bases, with 18 bases between. Germline-derived CDR1 and CDR2 are SGDLS and YYNGEE.

The chain links TRBV6-5 to TRBJ2-5; 9 positions match TRBD2. After removal of 1 base from V and 0 bases from J, the junction contained 3 bases not matched to a gene. The CDR3 has 16 amino acids. Germline V gene lookup returns CDR1 MNHEY and CDR2 SVGAGI. CDR3 residues: CASSYLASGNQETQYF. In DNA, the CDR3 is TGTGCCAGCAGTTACTTGGCTAGCGGGAACCAAGAGACCCAGTACTTC.

This chain connects TRBV27 to TRBJ2-2; 7 bases agree with TRBD2. Per the germline V gene, CDR1 is MNHEY and CDR2 is SMNVEV (reference sequence). The V segment lost 8 bases and the J segment 7 bases; nucleotides outside the gene matches: 28. The CDR3 is 20 amino acids. CDR3 sequence reads: CASSPLVSPAGVGDGGELFF. CDR3 DNA: TGTGCCAGCTCCCCGCTTGTTAGCCCGGCGGGAGTTGGAGACGGCGGGGAGCTGTTTTTT.

The chain has TRBV7-3 and TRBJ1-1, with no clear D. This CDR3 contains 14 residues. V was clipped by 10 bases and J by 1 base, with 16 bases between them. Germline loops: CDR1 SGHTA, CDR2 FQGTGA. Written as DNA, the CDR3 is TGTGCCACCGCAGAAACAGTTACGAACACTGAAGCTTTCTTT. This translates into CATAETVTNTEAFF.

This chain connects TRBV7-6 to TRBJ1-1; unclear D gene. This CDR3 contains 13 residues. Trimming stripped 2 bases from V and 0 bases from J, with 4 bases between. Germline values: CDR1 SGHVS, CDR2 FNYEAQ. CDR3 nucleotides: TGTGCCAGCAGCTTAAGTATGAACACTGAAGCTTTCTTT. Translated: CASSLSMNTEAFF.

This clone appeared a single time. The chain couples TRBV30 to TRBJ2-1; the match to TRBD2 covers 11 bases. Losses at the gene ends were 0 bases for V and 6 bases for J; bases not matched to a gene: 4. This CDR3 contains 15 residues. Germline assignment: CDR1 GTSNPN and CDR2 SVGIG (reference sequence). The CDR3 here is CAWSVTSGRFNEQFF. CDR3 in DNA: TGTGCCTGGAGTGTAACTAGCGGGAGATTCAATGAGCAGTTCTTC.

The CDR3: CASRSQGGPYEQYF. In nucleotides, the CDR3 is TGCGCCAGCAGATCGCAGGGTGGCCCCTACGAGCAGTACTTC. This chain uses TRBV5-1 with TRBJ2-7; D possibly corresponds to TRBD1 (5 bases). V lost 5 bases and J lost 2, with 14 bases in between. Germline lookup yields CDR1 SGHRS and CDR2 YFSETQ. The CDR3 consists of 14 residues.

The chain links TRBV18 to TRBJ1-4; D is ambiguous. CDR3 length: 12 residues. V was shortened by 6 bases and J by 7 bases, with 9 bases between the two germline ends. Germline V gene lookup returns CDR1 KGHSH and CDR2 LQKENI. The CDR3 nucleotides are TGTGCCAGCTCCCGGATTACTGAAAAACTGTTTTTT. Its translation: CASSRITEKLFF.